A selection of T cell receptor beta chains follows, all from one sample in a study of T-cell memory formation after mild COVID-19. TCRdb redid the calling of the 5' RACE reads with MiXCR, one entry per CDR3 protein. The table records fewer than 400,000 distinct CDR3 sequences, about 16% of them present only once. The specimen sequenced was PBMCs or a T cell subset sorted from them (not recorded which). Receptors were obtained from a young man who had mild COVID-19 (a few samples of this study predate the infection). Cell type and time point are not known. Both conserved end residues are part of each CDR3. A D gene is named only where the DNA matches it firmly. Clone size, where shown, is once, few, many, or a class for clones that have expanded.

DNA | CDR3 | V | D | J | length | size
TGTGCCAGCTCAAGGGCGGGGGGGACCTACAATGAGCAGTTCTTC | CASSRAGGTYNEQFF | TRBV18 | TRBD2 | TRBJ2-1 | 15 | few
TGCAGCGTGGGACAGGCCCCCAATCAGCCCCAGCATTTT | CSVGQAPNQPQHF | TRBV29-1 | TRBD1 | TRBJ1-5 | 13 | -
TGCGCCAGCAGGAAAGCTAGCGGCCGCACAGATACGCAGTATTTT | CASRKASGRTDTQYF | TRBV5-1 | TRBD2 | TRBJ2-3 | 15 | few
TGTGCCAGCAGCTTGGGGGACAGGGATTTCGATGAGCAGTTCTTC | CASSLGDRDFDEQFF | TRBV7-2 | TRBD1 | TRBJ2-1 | 15 | many
TGCGCCAGCAGCTTGGAGGGACAGGCCAAAAACATTCAGTACTTC | CASSLEGQAKNIQYF | TRBV5-1 | TRBD1 | TRBJ2-4 | 15 | -
TGTGCCAGCAGCTTGTTACAGGGCCATGGCTACACCTTC | CASSLLQGHGYTF | TRBV5-5 | - | TRBJ1-2 | 13 | few
TGCGCCAGCAGCCCGGGGACTTGGGGGGCGTCGAACACTGAAGCTTTCTTT | CASSPGTWGASNTEAFF | TRBV5-1 | - | TRBJ1-1 | 17 | few
TGTGCCAGCAGCTTAGAAGGGGATAATTCACCCCTCCACTTT | CASSLEGDNSPLHF | TRBV5-5 | - | TRBJ1-6 | 14 | many
TGTGCCAGCAGAGAAACAGGGGCGCCGTTCCAAGAGACCCAGTACTTC | CASRETGAPFQETQYF | TRBV6-5 | TRBD1 | TRBJ2-5 | 16 | few
TGCAGTGCTAGCCCGGGGATCCCTTCACCCCTCCACTTT | CSASPGIPSPLHF | TRBV20-1 | - | TRBJ1-6 | 13 | many
TGTGCCAGCCAGCCTAGCACCCCGCTCCGGGAGCAGTACTTC | CASQPSTPLREQYF | TRBV6-5 | - | TRBJ2-7 | 14 | -
TGTGCCAGCAGTAAATTTGGGGGGCAAGAGACCCAGTACTTC | CASSKFGGQETQYF | TRBV6-5 | - | TRBJ2-5 | 14 | -
TGTGCCAGCAGTTCCGGACAGGATCCCTACGAGCAGTACTTC | CASSSGQDPYEQYF | TRBV28 | TRBD1 | TRBJ2-7 | 14 | -
TGTGCCAGCAGTCTAGCACGGGGGGGCCTCTACAATGAGCAGTTCTTC | CASSLARGGLYNEQFF | TRBV11-2 | TRBD2 | TRBJ2-1 | 16 | few
TGTGCCAGCGGCAGCGGGGGGCCGGTAGATACGCAGTATTTT | CASGSGGPVDTQYF | TRBV12-3/TRBV12-4 | TRBD2 | TRBJ2-3 | 14 | -
TGTGCCAGCAGCTTGGCCGGGGGGATTATAGCCAAAAACATTCAGTACTTC | CASSLAGGIIAKNIQYF | TRBV5-5 | TRBD2 | TRBJ2-4 | 17 | -
TGTGCCAGCAGTTACGGGCCTATGGGAAATCCCGGGCATACGCAGTATTTT | CASSYGPMGNPGHTQYF | TRBV6-2/TRBV6-3 | - | TRBJ2-3 | 17 | -
TGCGCCAGCAGCTTCTACCCAGATACGCAGTATTTT | CASSFYPDTQYF | TRBV5-1 | - | TRBJ2-3 | 12 | -
TGCGCCGTTGGACAGGGGGCCGCAGATACGCAGTATTTT | CAVGQGAADTQYF | TRBV4-1 | TRBD1 | TRBJ2-3 | 13 | -
TGTGCCAGCAGCCAGCCACAGGGGACTTCACCCCTCCACTTT | CASSQPQGTSPLHF | TRBV5-6 | TRBD1 | TRBJ1-6 | 14 | -
TGTGCCAGCAGTGTTTGGGGGGGCCAGGGCTACGAGCAGTACTTC | CASSVWGGQGYEQYF | TRBV6-1 | - | TRBJ2-7 | 15 | few
TGTGCCAGCAGCAACCAAGCGGGGGGGCTGGAGACCCAGTACTTC | CASSNQAGGLETQYF | TRBV11-2 | TRBD2 | TRBJ2-5 | 15 | -
TGCAGTGCAGCGGACAGGGGACCAACAGATACGCAGTATTTT | CSAADRGPTDTQYF | TRBV20-1 | TRBD1 | TRBJ2-3 | 14 | few
TGTGCCAGCAGCTTACTTACAGGTCAAAACATTCAGTACTTC | CASSLLTGQNIQYF | TRBV7-9 | - | TRBJ2-4 | 14 | many
TGTGCCAGCTCACCACCGGGACGGCCTAACTATGGCTACACCTTC | CASSPPGRPNYGYTF | TRBV18 | - | TRBJ1-2 | 15 | few
TGCGCCAGCAAATCGGCTGCCGCCTACAATGAGCAGTTCTTC | CASKSAAAYNEQFF | TRBV5-1 | - | TRBJ2-1 | 14 | -
TGTGCCAGCAGCCCCAAGCGGGGGGGCCTGAAGTTTAGCACAGATACGCAGTATTTT | CASSPKRGGLKFSTDTQYF | TRBV12-3/TRBV12-4 | TRBD2 | TRBJ2-3 | 19 | -
TGTGCCAGCCTGGAGCGGGGGTTCCAAGAGACCCAGTACTTC | CASLERGFQETQYF | TRBV2 | TRBD2 | TRBJ2-5 | 14 | -
TGTGCCAGCAGCTCGGACCCCCTAGCGGGGGAGACCCAGTACTTC | CASSSDPLAGETQYF | TRBV7-2 | TRBD2 | TRBJ2-5 | 15 | few
TGCAGTGCTAGCGCTGGGACGGAGTACGAGCAGTACTTC | CSASAGTEYEQYF | TRBV20-1 | - | TRBJ2-7 | 13 | few
TGTGCCAGCACCGATAAGGACAGGGTGAGCTCCTACAATGAGCAGTTCTTC | CASTDKDRVSSYNEQFF | TRBV6-2/TRBV6-3 | TRBD1 | TRBJ2-1 | 17 | many
TGTGCCAGCAGTGAAGCGCCGGGATCCTACGAGCAGTACTTC | CASSEAPGSYEQYF | TRBV2 | - | TRBJ2-7 | 14 | -
TGTGCCAGCAGTGAACAGACTTACCAAGAGACCCAGTACTTC | CASSEQTYQETQYF | TRBV6-1 | - | TRBJ2-5 | 14 | few
TGCGCCAGCTCAAGGACTGGCCAAGAGACCCAGTACTTC | CASSRTGQETQYF | TRBV10-1 | - | TRBJ2-5 | 13 | many
TGCGCCAGCAGCGCTCGGGGGTATGAGCAGTTCTTC | CASSARGYEQFF | TRBV4-1 | - | TRBJ2-1 | 12 | -
TGTGCCAGCAGCTCCCCGACGGATGGCTACACCTTC | CASSSPTDGYTF | TRBV7-9 | - | TRBJ1-2 | 12 | many
TGTGCCAGCAGCCAAGTGGTACAGGGGGCGGAAAAACTGTTTTTT | CASSQVVQGAEKLFF | TRBV3-1 | TRBD1 | TRBJ1-4 | 15 | -
TGTGCCAGCAGCTTGATTGGGGACCGCCGCTTCTCTGGAAACACCATATATTTT | CASSLIGDRRFSGNTIYF | TRBV5-6 | - | TRBJ1-3 | 18 | few
TGTGCCAGCAGCTTAAGAGGGGCGCCGAGAGCTTTCTTT | CASSLRGAPRAFF | TRBV7-9 | - | TRBJ1-1 | 13 | -
TGTGCCAGCAGTGTTTATGGGACAGCGAACACTGAAGCTTTCTTT | CASSVYGTANTEAFF | TRBV2 | TRBD1 | TRBJ1-1 | 15 | few
TGCGCCAGCAGCCAAGGACAACCCTACGAGCAGTACTTC | CASSQGQPYEQYF | TRBV4-1 | - | TRBJ2-7 | 13 | -
TGTGCCAGCTCAAGCGCCGGACTCTACGAGGGCTACACCTTC | CASSSAGLYEGYTF | TRBV6-2/TRBV6-3 | - | TRBJ1-2 | 14 | many
TGTGCCAGCAGTCCCACAGGGGGCCGTACCGGGGAGCTGTTTTTT | CASSPTGGRTGELFF | TRBV28 | TRBD1 | TRBJ2-2 | 15 | -